This is a list of T cell receptor beta chains from one sample in a study of response to subunit inactivated influenza vaccine. TCRdb fed the RT-PCR reads into MiXCR, producing one record per CDR3 protein. The sample shows around 520,000 distinct CDR3 sequences, 25% of them seen only once. Sequences were derived from CD4+ T cells sorted from PBMCs, sampled 5 days after vaccination. All receptors derive from a man aged 50 or older who received an inactivated influenza vaccine. Each CDR3 is given with its conserved first and last residue. The order of the fields is D gene, clone size, J gene, V gene, CDR3 protein, CDR3 DNA. A D gene is named only where the DNA matches it firmly. Some rows have no size entry. The others give once, few or many, or a class for an expanded clone.

>NA|NA|TRBJ2-3|TRBV10-3
CAISESGGTLSTDTQYF
TGTGCCATCAGTGAGTCAGGGGGTACCCTAAGCACAGATACGCAGTATTTT
>TRBD2|few|TRBJ2-5|TRBV5-1
CASSFSGGAMETQYF
TGCGCCAGCAGCTTTAGCGGGGGGGCTATGGAGACCCAGTACTTC
>NA|few|TRBJ2-5|TRBV7-8
CASSLMGLETQYF
TGTGCCAGCAGCTTAATGGGGTTAGAGACCCAGTACTTC
>NA|NA|TRBJ2-7|TRBV6-5
CASSVPGVEQYF
TGTGCCAGCAGTGTGCCGGGAGTCGAGCAGTACTTC
>TRBD1|NA|TRBJ1-6|TRBV30
CASRQGAQEYSPLHF
TGTGCCTCTCGACAGGGGGCGCAGGAATACTCACCCCTCCACTTT
>NA|many|TRBJ2-1|TRBV6-2/TRBV6-3
CASSYSPLGGLYNEQFF
TGTGCCAGCAGTTATTCGCCTTTGGGCGGCCTTTACAATGAGCAGTTCTTC
>NA|few|TRBJ1-5|TRBV24-1
CATSGHSSNQPQHF
TGTGCCACCAGTGGGCACAGCAGCAATCAGCCCCAGCATTTT
>NA|NA|TRBJ2-7|TRBV20-1
CSAAGRAAYEQYF
TGCAGTGCTGCCGGTAGGGCCGCCTACGAGCAGTACTTC
>NA|NA|TRBJ1-3|TRBV11-2
CASSLGGAPGNTIYF
TGTGCCAGCAGCTTAGGAGGGGCACCTGGAAACACCATATATTTT
>NA|few|TRBJ1-1|TRBV5-1
CASSFQGGAEAFF
TGCGCCAGCAGCTTTCAGGGTGGGGCTGAAGCTTTCTTT
>NA|NA|TRBJ2-1|TRBV6-5
CASSYPSAPYNEQFF
TGTGCCAGCAGTTACCCTAGCGCTCCCTACAATGAGCAGTTCTTC